The 23 T cell receptor beta chains given below trace back to one sample, sequenced in a study of T cells after yellow fever vaccination. TCRdb recomputed calls from the 5' RACE reads with MiXCR, one row per CDR3 protein. The sample has a few hundred thousand distinct CDR3 sequences, about 8.7% seen once. The specimen was PBMCs, collected on the day of the first yellow fever vaccination. The receptor set was obtained from a man younger than 35 who received the YFV17D yellow fever vaccine.

The genes are TRBV5-1 and TRBJ2-5; no clear D. Trimming removed 0 bases at V and 2 bases at J, with 11 bases between. Germline V CDR1 and CDR2: SGHRS, YFSETQ. The CDR3 is 15 residues long. The CDR3 sequence is CASSLATDWQETQYF. The CDR3 nucleotides read TGCGCCAGCAGCTTGGCTACGGATTGGCAAGAGACCCAGTACTTC.

The chain carries TRBV5-1 and TRBJ2-7; a weak D match, TRBD1 (5 bases). The CDR3 runs 14 residues. V was clipped by 0 bases and J by 7 bases, with 14 bases between them. Germline values: CDR1 SGHRS, CDR2 YFSETQ. CDR3 sequence: CASSLGVRVGEQYF. CDR3 nucleotide sequence: TGCGCCAGCAGCTTGGGGGTCAGGGTTGGGGAGCAGTACTTC.

This chain joins TRBV27 and TRBJ1-1; D is ambiguous. V shed 4 bases and J shed 9 bases, with 12 bases lying between them. This CDR3 spans 12 amino acids. Germline CDR1 MNHEY, CDR2 SMNVEV (reference sequence). The CDR3 DNA sequence: TGTGCCAGCAGTTCCCCCGACGGGAAAGCTTTCTTT. Its protein is CASSSPDGKAFF.

Only a few counts were recorded for this clonotype. The chain combines TRBV9 with TRBJ2-3; D not certain. There are 15 residues in the CDR3. Germline loops: CDR1 SGDLS, CDR2 YYNGEE. With 3 bases removed from V and 4 bases from J, the gap between germline ends came to 15 bases. CDR3: CASSASSASADTQYF. The CDR3 coding sequence is TGTGCCAGCAGCGCCTCAAGTGCCTCCGCAGATACGCAGTATTTT.

In its sample, this clonotype was seen many times. The chain couples TRBV6-5 to TRBJ2-5; 7 nucleotides align to TRBD1. CDR1 is MNHEY and CDR2 is SVGAGI in the germline V gene. Trimming cost V 4 bases and J 6 bases; bases outside gene matches: 8. This CDR3 spans 14 amino acids. CDR3 in amino acids: CASSSDRAWQTQYF. The CDR3 region has the DNA TGTGCCAGCAGTTCCGACAGGGCTTGGCAGACCCAGTACTTC.

The chain links TRBV19 to TRBJ1-1; 10 bases align to TRBD1. There are 15 residues in the CDR3. The germline CDR1 and CDR2 sequences are LNHDA and SQIVND (reference sequence). V lost 5 bases, J lost 3 bases, and 6 bases stayed unmatched. The CDR3 sequence is CASSPRTGGYTEAFF. DNA of the CDR3: TGTGCCAGTAGTCCTCGGACAGGGGGGTACACTGAAGCTTTCTTT.

The V and J genes are TRBV7-2 and TRBJ1-1; 7 nucleotides match TRBD1. Trimming removed 5 bases from V and 4 bases from J; junction bases left unmatched: 10. From germline, CDR1 is SGHTA and CDR2 FQGNSA. This CDR3 is 15 amino acids long. The CDR3, as DNA: TGTGCCAGCAGCCCAGACAGGGTAACGACCACTGAAGCTTTCTTT. Translating gives CASSPDRVTTTEAFF.

The chain carries TRBV12-3 or TRBV12-4 and TRBJ2-7, with 7 bases aligning to TRBD1. This CDR3 contains 12 residues. The ends lost 6 bases at V and 5 bases at J; junction bases unmatched: 4. The CDR3 coding sequence is TGTGCCAGCAGGATAACAGGGGACGAGCAGTACGTC. This codes for CASRITGDEQYV.

The J gene is TRBJ2-1, the V gene TRBV2; no definite D call. The CDR3 loop spans 16 amino acids. Trimming pared 4 bases from V and 0 bases from J, leaving 13 bases between. Germline values: CDR1 SNHLY, CDR2 FYNNEI. The CDR3 spells CASSVISSGSYNEQFF. The CDR3 bases are TGTGCCAGCAGTGTCATATCTTCTGGCTCCTACAATGAGCAGTTCTTC.

In its sample, this clonotype was seen a few times. This chain links TRBV29-1 with TRBJ2-1; TRBD2 matches 11 bases. The CDR3 contains 15 residues. Germline CDR1 and CDR2: SQVTM and ANQGSEA. The V gene end was trimmed by 6 bases and the J gene end by 6 bases; junction bases not matched to a gene: 10. CDR3 protein: CSVLVLAGATNEQFF. CDR3 DNA sequence: TGCAGCGTCCTCGTACTAGCGGGGGCCACCAATGAGCAGTTCTTC.

The chain uses TRBV4-3 and TRBJ1-1; weak D call: TRBD1 (5 bases). The CDR3 has 13 residues. Germline CDR1 is LGHNA and CDR2 is YSLEER. The V end was cut by 0 bases, the J end by 7 bases, with 9 bases between. CDR3 coding DNA: TGCGCCAGCAGCCAAGATGGGACTGTTGAAGCTTTCTTT. Translating gives CASSQDGTVEAFF.

There are a few counts of this clonotype. This chain connects TRBV20-1 to TRBJ2-5; TRBD2 aligns across 11 bases. The CDR3 loop spans 15 amino acids. Germline V gives CDR1 DFQATT, CDR2 SNEGSKA (reference sequence). V lost 2 bases and J lost 2; bases outside the gene matches: 4. This chain's CDR3 is CSARTTSGAQETQYF. DNA of the CDR3: TGCAGTGCTAGAACGACTAGCGGGGCTCAAGAGACCCAGTACTTC.

This sequence joins TRBV24-1 and TRBJ2-2; possible D gene TRBD2, 6 bases. The V end lost 7 bases, the J end lost 5 bases, and 16 bases lay between the germline ends. Germline V gene data show CDR1 as KGHDR and CDR2 as SFDVKD. The CDR3 spans 15 residues. Here the CDR3 DNA reads TGTGCCACCAGGTCGGGACTGGCGGAAACCGGGGAGCTGTTTTTT. Translating it yields CATRSGLAETGELFF.

This clonotype was observed a handful of times. CDR3 in amino acids: CASSLEGTGIVRNIQYF. CDR3 nucleotide sequence: TGTGCCAGCAGCTTAGAAGGGACAGGGATCGTCAGGAACATTCAGTACTTC. V usage is TRBV7-9 and J usage is TRBJ2-4; the match to TRBD1 covers 9 bases. The CDR3 consists of 17 residues. CDR1 SEHNR and CDR2 FQNEAQ come from the germline V gene (reference sequence). The trim removed 1 base at V and 7 bases at J, leaving 11 bases unmatched.

This clonotype was observed a few times. The rearrangement links TRBV5-1 to TRBJ2-2, with D perhaps TRBD1 (6 bases). Trimming took 4 bases from V and 5 from J, leaving 18 bases between them. There are 16 residues in the CDR3. Germline CDR1 and CDR2: SGHRS and YFSETQ. CDR3 DNA sequence: TGCGCCAGCAGCCCCAGGACAGATCGTTTAACCGGGGAGCTGTTTTTT. It translates to CASSPRTDRLTGELFF.

This clonotype has more than one count but fewer than ten. The chain has TRBV19 and TRBJ1-3; tentatively, D is TRBD1 (5 bases). Between the trimmed V and J ends, which lost 8 bases and 0 bases, there was a span of 14 bases. Per the germline V gene, CDR1 is LNHDA and CDR2 is SQIVND (reference sequence). The CDR3 length is 15 residues. This chain's CDR3 is CASARGPGSGNTIYF. In DNA form, the CDR3 reads TGTGCCAGTGCAAGGGGCCCGGGCTCTGGAAACACCATATATTTT.

This clonotype is medium-sized (0.01 to 0.1%). The chain carries TRBV5-1 and TRBJ2-4; D unclear. This CDR3 has 17 amino acids. The germline CDR1 and CDR2 sequences are SGHRS and YFSETQ. V was clipped by 0 bases and J by 0 bases, with 13 bases between them. CDR3 region: CASSLAFEKAAKNIQYF. The DNA for the CDR3 is TGCGCCAGCAGCTTGGCTTTTGAGAAGGCAGCCAAAAACATTCAGTACTTC.

The chain carries TRBV4-1 and TRBJ2-5; 10 bases line up with TRBD2. V was pared by 4 bases and J by 3 bases, with 11 bases of the junction left unmatched. The CDR3 covers 17 residues. The germline gives CDR1 MGHRA, CDR2 YSYEKL. The CDR3 reads CASSRTPSGGDEETQYF. CDR3 in DNA: TGCGCCAGCAGCCGAACACCTAGCGGGGGAGACGAAGAGACCCAGTACTTC.

The V and J genes are TRBV28 and TRBJ2-1; 9 nucleotides match TRBD2. This CDR3 region has 17 residues. V shed 6 bases, J shed 4 bases, and the junction held 13 bases outside the gene matches. Germline-derived CDR1 and CDR2 are MDHEN and SYDVKM. The CDR3, as DNA: TGTGCCAGCAGCACCCCGTACAAGCGGGGGGCATACAATGAGCAGTTCTTC. As protein: CASSTPYKRGAYNEQFF.

This clonotype appeared many times. The rearrangement uses TRBV12-3 or TRBV12-4 and TRBJ2-5; no clear D. The CDR3 sequence is 11 residues long. V was trimmed by 6 bases and J by 4 bases, leaving 6 bases between them. The CDR3 loop reads CASSLSETQYF. The CDR3 DNA reads TGTGCCAGCAGCTTATCAGAGACCCAGTACTTC.

There are a few counts of this clonotype. The chain recombines TRBV6-5 with TRBJ1-2, with D perhaps TRBD1 (6 bases). CDR1 MNHEY and CDR2 SVGAGI come from the germline V gene. Trimming removed 3 bases from V and 6 bases from J, with 17 bases in between. The CDR3 is 15 amino acids. The CDR3 DNA reads TGTGCCAGCAGTTATGTAGGGAGAGAGGGGGATGGCTACACCTTC. Amino acid sequence: CASSYVGREGDGYTF.

Here the CDR3 DNA reads TGTGCCAGCGGGGGCTTAACTAGCACAGATACGCAGTATTTT. Its protein is CASGGLTSTDTQYF. This sequence joins TRBV19 and TRBJ2-3; D assignment may be TRBD1 or TRBD2 (6 bases each). The CDR3 runs to 14 residues. Deletions cut 9 bases from V and 0 bases from J, with 13 bases between. CDR1 and CDR2 (germline): LNHDA, SQIVND (reference sequence).

This clonotype has a count of ten or more. The chain carries TRBV11-1 and TRBJ1-1; D is ambiguous. Germline CDR1 reads SGHAT; CDR2 reads FQDESV (reference sequence). There are 14 residues in the CDR3. V was shortened by 1 base and J by 6 bases, with 12 bases between the two germline ends. CDR3 sequence reads: CASSLVTRLSEAFF. The CDR3, as DNA: TGTGCCAGCAGCTTAGTAACGCGGCTGTCTGAAGCTTTCTTT.